A single sample is the source of the 20 T cell receptor beta chains below, sequenced in a study of identical twins. TCRdb re-analysed the 5' RACE reads in MiXCR, keeping a single row per CDR3 protein. Here the sample spans around 530,000 distinct CDR3 sequences, roughly 15% being singletons. This sample was also put to use in a study of yellow fever vaccine responses in identical twins.

The sequencing input was CD4+ T cells sorted from blood. These receptors all come from a woman aged 18-30 years in good health.

The CDR3 region is CASSRAWNTGELFF. The CDR3 region has the DNA TGTGCCAGCAGTAGAGCTTGGAACACCGGGGAGCTGTTTTTT. The rearrangement joins TRBV6-1 to TRBJ2-2; no definite D call. CDR1 MNHNS and CDR2 SASEGT come from the germline V gene. The length of the CDR3 is 14 residues. V lost 5 bases, J lost 1 base, and 8 bases lay in between.

This chain uses TRBV20-1 with TRBJ2-5, with D possibly matching TRBD2 (5 bases). Germline CDR1 is DFQATT and CDR2 is SNEGSKA (reference sequence). CDR3 size: 17 residues. The germline V and J ends were trimmed by 6 bases and 5 bases, with 28 bases remaining between them. In nucleotides, the CDR3 is TGCAGTGCAGCGAAGTCGGCTTTTAAACCCACGGGGGAGACCCAGTACTTC. Its translation: CSAAKSAFKPTGETQYF.

With respect to this clonotype: Compared with germline, one end of the junction differs, possibly owing to a read error. The rearrangement joins TRBV12-3 or TRBV12-4 to TRBJ2-6, with D perhaps matching TRBD1 (6 bases). There are 15 residues in the CDR3. CDR3 in amino acids: CASTLQGDGANVLTF. CDR3 sequence (DNA): TGTGCCAGCACTTTACAGGGAGATGGGGCCAACGTCCTGACTTTC.

The rearrangement links TRBV7-3 to TRBJ2-1, with unresolved D. Trimming cost V 0 bases and J 2 bases, with 5 bases left between them. The CDR3 consists of 14 residues. CDR1 SGHTA and CDR2 FQGTGA come from the germline V gene. In DNA, the CDR3 is TGTGCCAGCAGCTTAACCCAAACCTACAATGAGCAGTTCTTC. Translating gives CASSLTQTYNEQFF.

The gene calls are TRBV27 and TRBJ2-7, with 12 bases lining up with TRBD2. From germline, CDR1 is MNHEY and CDR2 SMNVEV (reference sequence). The CDR3 sequence is 16 residues long. The junction had 9 bases not matched to a gene; V was cut back by 3 bases and J by 6 bases. CDR3 loop: CASSFHRLAGESEQYF. In nucleotides, the CDR3 is TGTGCCAGCAGTTTCCACAGACTAGCGGGAGAGAGCGAGCAGTACTTC.

This clonotype came up a few times. This CDR3 reads CAISEEPAAYEQYV. In DNA form, the CDR3 reads TGTGCCATCAGTGAGGAACCCGCAGCCTACGAGCAGTACGTC. The chain combines TRBV10-3 with TRBJ2-7, with no clear D. The length of the CDR3 is 14 residues. Trimming pared 2 bases from V and 2 bases from J, leaving 10 bases between. Germline loops: CDR1 ENHRY, CDR2 SYGVKD.

This clonotype was counted only a few times. The rearrangement links TRBV5-1 to TRBJ2-2; D is uncertain. The CDR3 covers 13 residues. Trimming removed 4 bases at V and 5 bases at J, with 9 bases between. Germline CDR1 and CDR2: SGHRS and YFSETQ. As DNA, the CDR3 is TGCGCCAGCAGCGCCGACGGGACCGGGGAGCTGTTTTTT. This gives the protein CASSADGTGELFF.

This clonotype was counted only a few times. DNA of the CDR3: TGTGCCAGCAGTGAGGGAGGGCGGGGCTACACAGATACGCAGTATTTT. This sequence encodes CASSEGGRGYTDTQYF. This rearrangement joins TRBV25-1 to TRBJ2-3; 7 nucleotides line up with TRBD2. Per the germline V gene, CDR1 is MGHDK and CDR2 is SYGVNS. The CDR3 spans 16 residues. V lost 3 bases, J lost 2 bases, and 8 bases stayed unmatched.

The chain couples TRBV2 to TRBJ1-4, with D unclear. V gave up 4 bases and J gave up 5 bases, with 17 bases separating them. The CDR3 spans 16 residues. Germline V lookup: CDR1 SNHLY, CDR2 FYNNEI. The CDR3 loop is CASSGYTERRNEKLFF. In DNA, the CDR3 is TGTGCCAGCAGTGGTTACACCGAACGCCGGAATGAAAAACTGTTTTTT.

This clonotype came up many times. V gene TRBV6-1 combines with J gene TRBJ1-5, with unresolved D. The ends were cut back, 5 bases at V and 7 bases at J, with 15 bases in the middle. CDR1 MNHNS and CDR2 SASEGT come from the germline V gene. This CDR3 contains 14 residues. The CDR3 DNA reads TGTGCCAGCAGTCCTAAAGGCCTTCCACAGCCCCAGCATTTT. Translated, it gives CASSPKGLPQPQHF.

The J gene is TRBJ2-7, the V gene TRBV6-1; 10 bases map to TRBD2. The CDR3 sequence is 15 residues long. CDR1 is MNHNS, CDR2 SASEGT, per germline. Trimming removed 6 bases from V and 4 bases from J; junction bases left unmatched: 9. The CDR3: CASSKPSTSGYEQYF. CDR3 DNA sequence: TGTGCCAGCAGCAAGCCGTCGACTAGCGGGTACGAGCAGTACTTC.

At least ten counts were recorded for this clonotype. V usage is TRBV7-9 and J usage is TRBJ1-3, with 8 bases identical to TRBD1. Germline V gene lookup returns CDR1 SEHNR and CDR2 FQNEAQ (reference sequence). V shed 5 bases, J shed 4 bases, and the junction held 4 bases outside the gene matches. CDR3 size: 14 residues. CDR3 sequence (DNA): TGTGCCAGCAGCCCACGGACAGGGGGAAACACCATATATTTT. This sequence encodes CASSPRTGGNTIYF.

This clonotype was detected a few times. The CDR3 region is CASSQRREGRNEQFF. Here the CDR3 DNA reads TGTGCCAGCAGCCAGCGCCGGGAGGGCCGCAATGAGCAGTTCTTC. The rearrangement links TRBV9 to TRBJ2-1; 8 bases fit TRBD2. This CDR3 region has 15 residues. Germline values: CDR1 SGDLS, CDR2 YYNGEE. Trimming took 4 bases from V and 6 from J; bases not matched to a gene: 9.

The chain employs TRBV23-1 and TRBJ2-1; possibly TRBD1 for D (6 bases). TRBV23-1 is an ORF for which the function is uncertain. This CDR3 is 12 amino acids long. Trimming shortened V by 7 bases and J by 10 bases, and 14 bases separated the two germline ends. In nucleotides, the CDR3 is TGCGCCAGCACCCGGGACACAGACGAGCAGTTCTTC. As protein: CASTRDTDEQFF.

The CDR3 loop reads CASMRVAPNYGYTF. CDR3 in DNA: TGTGCCAGCATGAGGGTGGCTCCTAACTATGGCTACACCTTC. V and J are TRBV6-1 and TRBJ1-2; no firm D call. V shed 7 bases and J shed 0 bases, with 12 bases lying between them. The CDR3 is 14 residues long. CDR1 is MNHNS and CDR2 is SASEGT in the germline V gene.

The gene calls are TRBV6-1 and TRBJ2-1, with TRBD2 identical over 8 bases. CDR1 is MNHNS, CDR2 SASEGT, per germline. The length of the CDR3 is 16 residues. V shed 4 bases, J shed 3 bases, and the junction held 8 bases outside the gene matches. CDR3 sequence: CASSAGTSGGYNEQFF. The CDR3 DNA sequence: TGTGCCAGCAGTGCCGGAACTAGCGGCGGCTACAATGAGCAGTTCTTC.

This clonotype was found once. The V gene is TRBV6-1, the J gene TRBJ2-1; 10 bases align to TRBD2. CDR1 is MNHNS, CDR2 SASEGT, per germline. This CDR3 contains 16 residues. V lost 6 bases and J lost 0; bases outside the gene matches: 5. The CDR3 region is CASRPAGGSSYNEQFF. CDR3 nucleotide sequence: TGTGCCAGCAGACCAGCGGGGGGGAGCTCCTACAATGAGCAGTTCTTC.

The table lists this clonotype with a few counts. Written as DNA, the CDR3 is TGTGCCACCGGACAGTTTTCTGGAAACACCATATATTTT. Translation: CATGQFSGNTIYF. The rearrangement joins TRBV7-9 to TRBJ1-3, with a tentative D call TRBD1 (6 bases). Trimming took 10 bases from V and 1 from J, leaving 11 bases between them. The germline CDR1 and CDR2 sequences are SEHNR and FQNEAQ (reference sequence). This CDR3 comprises 13 residues.

The chain has TRBV20-1 and TRBJ2-1; 14 bases agree with TRBD2. Unmatched junction bases numbered 4, after V lost 2 bases and J lost 7 bases. CDR3 length: 15 residues. Germline V CDR1 and CDR2: DFQATT, SNEGSKA (reference sequence). The CDR3 nucleotides read TGCAGTGCTAGAAGGACTAGCGGGGGGACTAATGAGCAGTTCTTC. Its protein is CSARRTSGGTNEQFF.

This clonotype has a handful of counts. The chain uses TRBV12-3 or TRBV12-4 and TRBJ2-2; 7 bases agree with TRBD1. The CDR3 is made up of 15 amino acids. The J segment lost 0 bases and the V segment lost 7 bases, leaving 5 bases of the junction unmatched. The DNA of the CDR3 is TGTGCCAGCAATCGAGACAGGGCGAACACCGGGGAGCTGTTTTTT. Protein product: CASNRDRANTGELFF.